This TCR beta chain is from a study of T cell repertoires in cytomegalovirus infection. About the study: CMV epitopes used comprised recently identified HLA-C-restricted ones and well-studied HLA-B-restricted ones. Public TCR beta signature analysis indicated the presence of both CMV infection and matching HLA type. Study outcomes and limitations: Clonotypes of TCR beta that were HLA-C-restricted and CMV-specific dominated the ex vivo response. Identification of carriers of CMV plus the relevant HLA was performed using cumulative public TCR beta family frequency.

TCRdb analysed the reads with MiXCR anew, one entry per CDR3 protein. The sample lists about 110,000 distinct CDR3 sequences, under 30% occurring once. This clonotype was detected only a few times. What it binds is not known. Germline V gene sequence: CDR1 SGHNT, CDR2 YYREEE (reference sequence). Trimming removed 3 bases from V and 3 bases from J; junction bases left unmatched: 6. This CDR3 comprises 14 residues. The V call is TRBV5-4, the J call TRBJ2-7; 7 bases line up with TRBD2. This clonotype was obtained from a human donor in good health (CMV status not recorded). Some clones in this sample may be carry-over from other donors' samples. Sequenced here: CD8+ T cells from cultured PBMCs, sampled from culture after CMV antigen stimulation. The CDR3 spells CASSSGLSHYEQYF. The CDR3 DNA follows: TGTGCCAGCAGCTCGGGACTATCTCACTACGAGCAGTACTTC.